A selection of T cell receptor beta chains follows, all from one sample in a study of cytomegalovirus exposure and HLA in healthy donors. The assay was immunoSEQ multiplex PCR, and TCRdb's table has in-frame clones only and misses some. The data hold about 190,000 clones, with about four fifths observed a single time. Sequences were obtained from PBMCs. Source of these receptors: a man younger than 45 in good health and CMV-seropositive. The CDR3 runs from the conserved cysteine through the conserved F or W. The D gene is left open where the match is weak. Clone size is not always given. Where it is, it says once, few, many or a class for expanded clones.

size	D	V	J	DNA	CDR3
once	-	TRBV5-4	TRBJ2-7	TGTGCCAGCAGCTTGGTGAGCGGCGAGCAGTACTTC	CASSLVSGEQYF
-	-	TRBV28	TRBJ1-4	TGTGCCAGCACGTCGGCCGGGAGCTCAACTAATGAAAAACTGTTTTTT	CASTSAGSSTNEKLFF
-	TRBD2	TRBV28	TRBJ2-7	TGTGCCAGCAGTTTGGGACTAGCGGGGGGCGGGGAGCAGTACTTC	CASSLGLAGGGEQYF
-	TRBD1	TRBV6-5	TRBJ1-3	TGTGCCAGCAGTCCGGGACAGGGGTTAAACACCATATATTTT	CASSPGQGLNTIYF
-	TRBD1	TRBV13	TRBJ1-2	TGTGCCAGCAGCTTAGGCCCTGACAGGGGAAACTATGGCTACACCTTC	CASSLGPDRGNYGYTF
-	-	TRBV9	TRBJ1-4	TGTGCCAGCAGCGTAGCCGAGTGGGTTGCAGGGCAGAGAGAAAAACTGTTTTTT	CASSVAEWVAGQREKLFF
-	TRBD2	TRBV11-2	TRBJ2-1	TGTGCCAGCAGCTCCTTTTGGACTAGCGGGACTTACAATGAGCAGTTCTTC	CASSSFWTSGTYNEQFF
-	-	TRBV11-2	TRBJ2-1	TGTGCCAGCAGCTCCCGGCGGGGGCCCCCGGTCTACAATGAGCAGTTCTTC	CASSSRRGPPVYNEQFF
-	-	TRBV4-2	TRBJ2-7	TGTGCCAGCAGCCAAGAAGGACAATCCTACGAGCAGTACTTC	CASSQEGQSYEQYF
-	-	TRBV5-8	TRBJ2-7	TGTGCCAGCAGCTTTATGACAAGTTCCTACGAGCAGTACTTC	CASSFMTSSYEQYF
-	-	TRBV7-3	TRBJ1-4	TGTGCCAGCAGTTCGGGGACAAATGAAAAACTGTTTTTT	CASSSGTNEKLFF
-	-	TRBV19	TRBJ1-1	TGTGCCAGTAGTACAACCTATCGGGGATTCACTGAAGCTTTCTTT	CASSTTYRGFTEAFF
-	-	TRBV5-6	TRBJ1-1	TGTGCCAGCAGCTCGTTGGGAACAGGGCCCATGGGGACTGAAGCTTTCTTT	CASSSLGTGPMGTEAFF
-	-	TRBV9	TRBJ2-7	TGTGCCAGCAGCCCTGGACAGAGAATTTCCTACGAGCAGTACTTC	CASSPGQRISYEQYF
few	-	TRBV4-3	TRBJ1-4	TGCGCCAGCAGCCAAGGTCAGGGGCTAGCTAGTAATGAAAAACTGTTTTTT	CASSQGQGLASNEKLFF
-	-	TRBV18	TRBJ1-1	TGTGCCAGCTCACCTGAACCGGGATCAGAAGCTTTCTTT	CASSPEPGSEAFF
few	TRBD2	TRBV2	TRBJ2-5	TGTGCCAGCCCGGCGCGGGAGGGCCTGGAGACCCAGTACTTC	CASPAREGLETQYF
-	TRBD1	TRBV15	TRBJ1-2	TGTGCCACCAGCACCGAAGTCCCGGGACAGGGAAACTATGGCTACACCTTC	CATSTEVPGQGNYGYTF
-	-	TRBV30	TRBJ2-7	TGTGCCTGGAGTCCCGCAGGGGAAGGCTACGAGCAGTACTTC	CAWSPAGEGYEQYF
-	-	TRBV10-3	TRBJ1-3	TGTGCCACCGGGGGAAACACCATATATTTT	CATGGNTIYF
-	-	TRBV30	TRBJ2-3	TGTGCCTGGCAATCTGGTGTGGACAGCTTCACAGATACGCAGTATTTT	CAWQSGVDSFTDTQYF
-	TRBD2	TRBV5-1	TRBJ2-7	TGCGCCAGCAGCGGGGCGGCTAGCGGGAGCTCCTACGAGCAGTACTTC	CASSGAASGSSYEQYF
-	TRBD2	TRBV5-1	TRBJ2-1	TGCGCCAGCAGCTTGGGGACTAGCGGTGTGGATGAGCAGTTCTTC	CASSLGTSGVDEQFF
-	-	TRBV4-1	TRBJ1-4	TGCGCCAGCAGCCAGCGGCCCTCGGCTAATGAAAAACTGTTTTTT	CASSQRPSANEKLFF
-	TRBD1	TRBV5-4	TRBJ2-1	TGTGCCAGCAGTTACTCAGGGGGCAATGAGCAGTTCTTC	CASSYSGGNEQFF
-	-	TRBV7-9	TRBJ1-6	TGTGCCAGCAGCCCTTCGACAGGTAGCTCCTATAATTCACCCCTCCACTTT	CASSPSTGSSYNSPLHF
-	TRBD2	TRBV6-5	TRBJ2-1	TGTGCCAGCCTTCGTTCCGGGGGGGCCTACAATGAGCAGTTCTTC	CASLRSGGAYNEQFF
-	-	TRBV10-1	TRBJ2-5	TGCGCCACCCCACCAGGGAAAGTTCAGCAAGAGACCCAGTACTTC	CATPPGKVQQETQYF
-	TRBD1	TRBV7-8	TRBJ1-5	TGTGCCAGCAGCCAGGGACAGGGGGCGAGTCAGCCCCAGCATTTT	CASSQGQGASQPQHF
-	TRBD1	TRBV18	TRBJ1-6	TGTGCCAGCTCACGACAGGGTTATTCACCCCTCCACTTT	CASSRQGYSPLHF
-	-	TRBV6-5	TRBJ2-7	TGTGCCAGCAGTTACTCTGGGGGGGCGCGTGTCGAGCAGTACTTC	CASSYSGGARVEQYF
-	-	TRBV7-7	TRBJ2-5	TGTGCTAGCAGCTTACGGCGGGGTTCGCCCCAAGAGACCCAGTACTTC	CASSLRRGSPQETQYF
once	-	TRBV4-1	TRBJ1-1	TGCGCCAGCAGCCAATCTGGAACTACCGTGAACACTGAAGCTTTCTTT	CASSQSGTTVNTEAFF
few	-	TRBV15	TRBJ2-5	TGTGCCACCAGCAGAGAAGTAGGAGGCCAAGAGACCCAGTACTTC	CATSREVGGQETQYF
-	-	TRBV9	TRBJ2-1	TGTGCCAGCAGCGTAGGGATTCCGGGACATGTCTTCTCCTACAATGAGCAGTTCTTC	CASSVGIPGHVFSYNEQFF
-	TRBD1	TRBV5-1	TRBJ1-2	TGCGCCAGCAGCCCCAGGGGGACAGGGGGGTTAAATGGCTACACCTTC	CASSPRGTGGLNGYTF
-	-	TRBV6-5	TRBJ2-1	TGTGCCAGCAGTTCCAGCGGGTCCACCTACAATGAGCAGTTCTTC	CASSSSGSTYNEQFF
-	-	TRBV9	TRBJ2-1	TGTGCCAGCAGCGTTGCCGGGTCCCGCTCCTACAATGAGCAGTTCTTC	CASSVAGSRSYNEQFF
few	TRBD2	TRBV7-2	TRBJ2-5	TGTGCCAGCACCGAACTAGCGGGAGGGTACCAAGAGACCCAGTACTTC	CASTELAGGYQETQYF
-	-	TRBV28	TRBJ1-5	TGTGCCAGCAGTTTATCGGGGAGGTGGAATCAGCCCCAGCATTTT	CASSLSGRWNQPQHF
-	-	TRBV6-6	TRBJ1-5	TGTGCCAGCAGTTACACCCCGGACGCGGGATTGCCCCAGCATTTT	CASSYTPDAGLPQHF
few	TRBD2	TRBV5-6	TRBJ2-7	TGTGCCAGCAGCAAGGGACTAGCGGCTTACTACGAGCAGTACTTC	CASSKGLAAYYEQYF